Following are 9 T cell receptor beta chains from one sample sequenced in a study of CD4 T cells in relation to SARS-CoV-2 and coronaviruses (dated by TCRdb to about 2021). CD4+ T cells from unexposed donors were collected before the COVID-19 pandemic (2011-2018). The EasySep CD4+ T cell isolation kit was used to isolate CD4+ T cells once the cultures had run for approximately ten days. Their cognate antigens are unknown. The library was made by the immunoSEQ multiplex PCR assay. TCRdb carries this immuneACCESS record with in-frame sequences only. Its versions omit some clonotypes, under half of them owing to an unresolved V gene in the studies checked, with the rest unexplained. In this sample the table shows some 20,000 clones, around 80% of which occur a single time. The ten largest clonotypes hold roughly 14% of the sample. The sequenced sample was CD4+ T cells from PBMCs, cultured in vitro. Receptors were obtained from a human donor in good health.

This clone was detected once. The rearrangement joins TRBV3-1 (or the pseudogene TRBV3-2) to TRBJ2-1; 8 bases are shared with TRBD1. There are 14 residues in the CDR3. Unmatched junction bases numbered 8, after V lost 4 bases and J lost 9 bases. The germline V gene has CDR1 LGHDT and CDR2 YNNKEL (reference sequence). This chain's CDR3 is CASSRDRQGTEQFF. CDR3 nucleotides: TGTGCCAGCAGCCGGGACCGACAGGGGACTGAGCAGTTCTTC.

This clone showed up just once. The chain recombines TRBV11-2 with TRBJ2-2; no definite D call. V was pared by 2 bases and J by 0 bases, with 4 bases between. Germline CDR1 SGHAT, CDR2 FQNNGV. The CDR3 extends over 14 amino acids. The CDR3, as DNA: TGTGCCAGCAGCTTACTCTCGAACACCGGGGAGCTGTTTTTT. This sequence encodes CASSLLSNTGELFF.

Here the CDR3 reads CASSQPGSSYNEQFF. The DNA of the CDR3 is TGTGCCAGCAGCCAACCGGGGTCTTCCTACAATGAGCAGTTCTTC. The rearrangement uses TRBV7-9 and TRBJ2-1; maybe TRBD2 (5 bases). V dropped 5 bases and J dropped 1 base, with 12 bases sitting between them. Germline CDR1 and CDR2: SEHNR and FQNEAQ (reference sequence). This CDR3 has 15 amino acids.

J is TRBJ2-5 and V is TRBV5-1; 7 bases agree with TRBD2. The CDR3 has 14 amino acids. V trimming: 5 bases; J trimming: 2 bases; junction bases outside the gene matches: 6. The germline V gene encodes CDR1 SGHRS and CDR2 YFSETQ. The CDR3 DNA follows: TGCGCCAGCAGGGGGTCTAGCGGTCAAGAGACCCAGTACTTC. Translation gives CASRGSSGQETQYF.

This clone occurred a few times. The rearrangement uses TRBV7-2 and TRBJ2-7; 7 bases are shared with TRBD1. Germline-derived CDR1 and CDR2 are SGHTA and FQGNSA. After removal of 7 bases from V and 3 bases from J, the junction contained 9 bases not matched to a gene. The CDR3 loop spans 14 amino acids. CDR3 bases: TGTGCCAGCACCCTAGGGGCAGGGGGCTACGAGCAGTACTTC. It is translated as CASTLGAGGYEQYF.

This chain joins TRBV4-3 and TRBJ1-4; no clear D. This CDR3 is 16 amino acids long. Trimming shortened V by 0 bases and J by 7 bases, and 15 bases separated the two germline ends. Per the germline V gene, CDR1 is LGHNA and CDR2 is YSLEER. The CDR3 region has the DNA TGCGCCAGCAGCCAAGATCTCGGACTGAACGGTGAAAAACTGTTTTTT. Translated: CASSQDLGLNGEKLFF.

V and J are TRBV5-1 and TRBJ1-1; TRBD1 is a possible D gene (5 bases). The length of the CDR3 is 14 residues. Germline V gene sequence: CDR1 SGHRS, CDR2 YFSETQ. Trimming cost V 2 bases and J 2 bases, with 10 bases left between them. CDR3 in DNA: TGCGCCAGCAGCTTTGGGGGAACAAACACTGAAGCTTTCTTT. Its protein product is CASSFGGTNTEAFF.

As DNA, the CDR3 is TGCGCCAGCAGCTTGGCGACCCTAGCGGGAGTTAATGAGCAGTTCTTC. Translating it yields CASSLATLAGVNEQFF. V usage is TRBV5-1 and J usage is TRBJ2-1; TRBD2 matches 10 bases. The CDR3 covers 16 residues. Germline V lookup: CDR1 SGHRS, CDR2 YFSETQ. V trimming: 0 bases; J trimming: 7 bases; junction bases outside the gene matches: 7.

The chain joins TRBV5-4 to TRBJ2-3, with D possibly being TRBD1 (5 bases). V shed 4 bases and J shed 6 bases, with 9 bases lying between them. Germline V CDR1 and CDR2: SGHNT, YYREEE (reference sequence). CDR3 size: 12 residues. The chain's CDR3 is CASSEGVDTQYF. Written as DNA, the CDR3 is TGTGCCAGCAGCGAAGGGGTGGATACGCAGTATTTT.